A single sample gave rise to the 5 T cell receptor beta chains below, sequenced in a study of blood T cell repertoires in COVID-19. Assay: immunoSEQ multiplex PCR; the TCRdb copy retains only in-frame clones and omits some. This table has roughly 330,000 clones, roughly 88% appearing once. Sequenced input: peripheral blood. Receptors originate from a woman aged 45-65 years with acute or convalescent COVID-19.

V and J are TRBV3-1 (or the pseudogene TRBV3-2) and TRBJ1-1; D gene uncertain. The CDR3 has 15 residues. The ends were cut back, 4 bases at V and 1 base at J, with 13 bases in the middle. Germline CDR1 and CDR2: LGHDT and YNNKEL (reference sequence). This chain's CDR3 is CASSPRLPENTEAFF. The CDR3 DNA follows: TGTGCCAGCAGCCCTAGGCTCCCGGAGAACACTGAAGCTTTCTTT.

The chain uses TRBV11-3 and TRBJ2-7; possible D gene TRBD1, 5 bases. V was clipped by 5 bases and J by 0 bases, with 17 bases between them. Germline values: CDR1 SGHNT, CDR2 YENEEA. This CDR3 contains 16 residues. The CDR3 nucleotides read TGTGCCAGCAGCGAAGATTGGACACCCTCCTCCTACGAGCAGTACTTC. Translating gives CASSEDWTPSSYEQYF.

The chain is built from TRBV24-1 and TRBJ1-5, with 7 bases aligning to TRBD1. The J segment lost 4 bases and the V segment lost 6 bases, leaving 5 bases of the junction unmatched. Germline V gives CDR1 KGHDR, CDR2 SFDVKD. CDR3 length: 14 amino acids. CDR3: CATSQGQPNQPQHF. DNA of the CDR3: TGTGCCACCAGTCAGGGACAGCCAAATCAGCCCCAGCATTTT.

V is TRBV2 and J is TRBJ1-4, with TRBD1 identical over 8 bases. V shed 2 bases and J 6 bases; nucleotides not matched to a gene: 2. Per the germline V gene, CDR1 is SNHLY and CDR2 is FYNNEI. The CDR3 contains 14 residues. The CDR3 bases are TGTGCCAGCAGTGAACAGGGGGCATATGAAAAACTGTTTTTT. This encodes CASSEQGAYEKLFF.

The chain links TRBV11-2 to TRBJ2-3; 9 positions match TRBD1. The J segment lost 3 bases and the V segment lost 4 bases, leaving 2 bases of the junction unmatched. This CDR3 has 14 amino acids. Germline CDR1 SGHAT, CDR2 FQNNGV. CDR3: CASSYGQGTDTQYF. The CDR3 DNA follows: TGTGCCAGCAGCTATGGACAGGGGACAGATACGCAGTATTTT.